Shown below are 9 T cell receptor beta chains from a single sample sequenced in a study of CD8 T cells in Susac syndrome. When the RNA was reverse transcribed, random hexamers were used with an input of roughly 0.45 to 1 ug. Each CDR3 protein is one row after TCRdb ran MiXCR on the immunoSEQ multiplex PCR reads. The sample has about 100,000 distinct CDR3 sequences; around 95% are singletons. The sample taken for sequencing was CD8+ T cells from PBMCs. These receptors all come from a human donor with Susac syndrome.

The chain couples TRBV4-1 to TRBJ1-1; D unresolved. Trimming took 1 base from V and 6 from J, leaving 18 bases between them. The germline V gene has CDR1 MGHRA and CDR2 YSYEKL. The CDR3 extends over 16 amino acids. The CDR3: CASSQAPPQGPPEAFF. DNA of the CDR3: TGCGCCAGCAGCCAAGCTCCCCCTCAAGGTCCACCTGAAGCTTTCTTT.

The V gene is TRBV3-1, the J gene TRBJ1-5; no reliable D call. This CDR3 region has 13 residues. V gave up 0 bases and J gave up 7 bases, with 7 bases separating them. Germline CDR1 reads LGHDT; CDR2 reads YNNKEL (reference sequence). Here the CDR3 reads CASSQESYQPQHF. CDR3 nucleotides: TGTGCCAGCAGCCAAGAATCATACCAGCCCCAGCATTTT.

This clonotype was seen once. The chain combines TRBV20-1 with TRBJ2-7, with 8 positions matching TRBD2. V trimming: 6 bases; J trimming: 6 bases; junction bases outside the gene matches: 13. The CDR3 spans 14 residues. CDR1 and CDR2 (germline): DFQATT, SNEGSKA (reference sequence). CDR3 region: CSAPHIRGGSEQYF. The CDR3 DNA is TGCAGTGCGCCCCACATTCGGGGGGGCAGCGAGCAGTACTTC.

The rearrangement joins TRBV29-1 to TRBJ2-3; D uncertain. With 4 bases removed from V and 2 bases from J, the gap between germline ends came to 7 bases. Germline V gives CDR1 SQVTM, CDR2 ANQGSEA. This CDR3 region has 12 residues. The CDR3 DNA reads TGCAGCGTTGGAGGTCCCACAGATACGCAGTATTTT. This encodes CSVGGPTDTQYF.

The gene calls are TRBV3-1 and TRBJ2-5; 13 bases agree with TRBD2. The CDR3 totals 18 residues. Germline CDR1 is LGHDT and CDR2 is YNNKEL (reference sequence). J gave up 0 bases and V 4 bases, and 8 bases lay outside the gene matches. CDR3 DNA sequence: TGTGCCAGCAGCCTCGGGACTAGCGGGGTGATATACCAAGAGACCCAGTACTTC. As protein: CASSLGTSGVIYQETQYF.

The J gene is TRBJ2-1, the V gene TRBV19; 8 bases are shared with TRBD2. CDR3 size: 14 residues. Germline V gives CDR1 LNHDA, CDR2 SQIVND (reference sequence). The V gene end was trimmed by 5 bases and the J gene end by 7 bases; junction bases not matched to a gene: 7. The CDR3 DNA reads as TGTGCCAGTAGTTTCCCCGGGACTAGGAATGAGCAGTTCTTC. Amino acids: CASSFPGTRNEQFF.

The CDR3 is CASSSRENYGYTF. CDR3 DNA sequence: TGTGCCAGCAGTTCGAGAGAAAACTATGGCTACACCTTC. The genes are TRBV25-1 and TRBJ1-2; D is undetermined. The germline CDR1 and CDR2 sequences are MGHDK and SYGVNS. The CDR3 is 13 amino acids. Trimming took 5 bases from V and 2 from J, leaving 9 bases between them.

CDR3 sequence reads: CSVESAGREYGYTF. DNA of the CDR3: TGCAGCGTTGAATCGGCGGGCCGGGAGTATGGCTACACCTTC. The chain combines TRBV29-1 with TRBJ1-2; no firm D call. The V end was cut by 2 bases, the J end by 5 bases, with 15 bases between. CDR1 and CDR2 from the germline V gene are SQVTM and ANQGSEA. This CDR3 region has 14 residues.

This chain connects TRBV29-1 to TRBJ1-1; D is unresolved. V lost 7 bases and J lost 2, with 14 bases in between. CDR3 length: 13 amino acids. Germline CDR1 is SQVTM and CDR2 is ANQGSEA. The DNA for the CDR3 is TGCAGCGACACGTCCTTTGGCAACACTGAAGCTTTCTTT. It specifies CSDTSFGNTEAFF.